This TCR beta chain was captured in a study of blood T cells in healthy people across ages. Study results and limitations: Estimates drawn from one million T cells were deemed to understate diversity. Unsorted PBMC material precluded a definitive naive versus antigen-experienced comparison. CMV status of donors was unknown, possibly confounding expanded clonotype changes.

This clonotype was recorded once. Its antigen is not known. This CDR3 comprises 14 residues. Germline V gene lookup returns CDR1 DFQATT and CDR2 SNEGSKA (reference sequence). With V trimmed by 3 bases and J by 4 bases, 3 bases remained unmatched. A sample-barcoded 5' primer and a J-beta primer mix were used in a second PCR of about 7 to 12 cycles. TCRdb re-called the 5' RACE reads with MiXCR, one entry per CDR3 protein. The top ten hold 2.1% of the sample, which has 1.5 million to 2 million distinct CDR3 sequences, 49% seen once. Sequenced material: blood. The sequence derives from a woman aged 40 to 49 in good health. The V call is TRBV20-1, the J call TRBJ2-1, with 10 nucleotides matching TRBD2. The CDR3 region is CSARRTSGYNEQFF. The CDR3 DNA is TGCAGTGCTAGGCGGACTAGCGGTTACAATGAGCAGTTCTTC.